A selection of T cell receptor beta chains follows, all from one sample in a study of identical twins. From the 5' RACE reads, TCRdb called clonotypes with MiXCR, one entry per CDR3 protein. Of roughly 1,500,000 distinct CDR3 sequences listed, 32% are singletons. What was sequenced was cord blood. These receptors came from a newborn girl in good health. The conserved cysteine and the conserved F or W are not part of the CDR3 here. The D gene is left open where the match is weak.

d_gene: NA; v_gene: TRBV20-1; j_gene: TRBJ2-1; len: 13; CDR3aa: SAGPRPSDHNEQF
d_gene: TRBD1; v_gene: TRBV18; j_gene: TRBJ2-4; len: 16; CDR3aa: ASSPWGDRTGRGNIQY
d_gene: TRBD2; v_gene: TRBV2; j_gene: TRBJ2-3; len: 12; CDR3aa: ASRGYGGADTQY
d_gene: NA; v_gene: TRBV9; j_gene: TRBJ2-3; len: 11; CDR3aa: ASSPRAPDTQY
d_gene: TRBD2; v_gene: TRBV29-1; j_gene: TRBJ2-1; len: 12; CDR3aa: SVGLAGEYNEQF
d_gene: TRBD2; v_gene: TRBV12-3/TRBV12-4; j_gene: TRBJ2-1; len: 10; CDR3aa: ASSGTTNEQF
d_gene: NA; v_gene: TRBV2; j_gene: NA; len: 14; CDR3aa: AGSVSYGSVWYEQY
d_gene: NA; v_gene: TRBV20-1; j_gene: TRBJ1-4; len: 15; CDR3aa: SARVGLAKGGNEKLF
d_gene: NA; v_gene: TRBV14; j_gene: TRBJ2-7; len: 11; CDR3aa: ASSQELPYEQY
d_gene: NA; v_gene: TRBV28; j_gene: TRBJ2-1; len: 11; CDR3aa: ASRDPLTDEQF
d_gene: TRBD2; v_gene: TRBV18; j_gene: TRBJ2-1; len: 15; CDR3aa: ASSSPGLADPYNEQF
d_gene: TRBD1; v_gene: TRBV24-1; j_gene: TRBJ2-3; len: 14; CDR3aa: ATSGRGQDVTDTQY
d_gene: TRBD1; v_gene: TRBV12-3/TRBV12-4; j_gene: TRBJ1-4; len: 15; CDR3aa: ASSLGDRRSTNEKLF
d_gene: TRBD1; v_gene: TRBV3-1; j_gene: TRBJ2-1; len: 13; CDR3aa: ASSQPGQGHNEQF
d_gene: NA; v_gene: TRBV2; j_gene: TRBJ2-7; len: 12; CDR3aa: ASRLRPSSYEQY
d_gene: NA; v_gene: TRBV5-8; j_gene: TRBJ2-3; len: 15; CDR3aa: ASSSVGLPRGADTQY
d_gene: TRBD2; v_gene: TRBV7-2; j_gene: TRBJ2-3; len: 12; CDR3aa: ASGGTSRTDTQY
d_gene: TRBD2; v_gene: TRBV20-1; j_gene: TRBJ2-7; len: 13; CDR3aa: SATGTSGSYYEQY
d_gene: NA; v_gene: TRBV7-2; j_gene: TRBJ2-2; len: 12; CDR3aa: ASSLEGKIGELF
d_gene: NA; v_gene: TRBV12-3/TRBV12-4; j_gene: TRBJ2-5; len: 11; CDR3aa: ASSLMESKTQY
d_gene: TRBD1; v_gene: TRBV5-5; j_gene: NA; len: 12; CDR3aa: ASRRQGSYNEQY
d_gene: TRBD1; v_gene: TRBV6-8; j_gene: TRBJ1-2; len: 9; CDR3aa: PRGGSYGYT
d_gene: NA; v_gene: TRBV7-2; j_gene: TRBJ2-7; len: 13; CDR3aa: ASSLRVLSSYEQY
d_gene: TRBD2; v_gene: TRBV5-1; j_gene: TRBJ2-3; len: 13; CDR3aa: ASSGRTSFTDTQY
d_gene: TRBD2; v_gene: TRBV7-2; j_gene: TRBJ2-7; len: 13; CDR3aa: ASSLPRTSGYEQY
d_gene: TRBD2; v_gene: TRBV2; j_gene: TRBJ2-1; len: 13; CDR3aa: ASSEASGGYNEQF
d_gene: TRBD1; v_gene: TRBV24-1; j_gene: TRBJ2-7; len: 11; CDR3aa: ATSDSTGGEQY
d_gene: NA; v_gene: TRBV10-3; j_gene: TRBJ1-1; len: 10; CDR3aa: AISAEGTEAF
d_gene: TRBD2; v_gene: TRBV11-3; j_gene: TRBJ2-3; len: 16; CDR3aa: ASSAGTSGGRSTDTQY
d_gene: TRBD1; v_gene: TRBV28; j_gene: TRBJ1-5; len: 13; CDR3aa: ASSSETGRDQPQH
d_gene: NA; v_gene: TRBV20-1; j_gene: TRBJ1-2; len: 12; CDR3aa: SARSWSGEYGYT
d_gene: NA; v_gene: TRBV21-1; j_gene: TRBJ2-7; len: 11; CDR3aa: ASSKVVVREQY
d_gene: TRBD1; v_gene: TRBV12-3/TRBV12-4; j_gene: TRBJ2-5; len: 12; CDR3aa: ASSVRQGRETQY
d_gene: NA; v_gene: TRBV7-2; j_gene: TRBJ2-1; len: 12; CDR3aa: ASRPTGSYNEQF
d_gene: TRBD2; v_gene: TRBV12-3/TRBV12-4; j_gene: TRBJ2-3; len: 17; CDR3aa: AASEGGTSAFLSTDTQY
d_gene: NA; v_gene: TRBV6-1; j_gene: TRBJ2-5; len: 12; CDR3aa: ASSPIPSQETQY
d_gene: TRBD2; v_gene: TRBV5-1; j_gene: TRBJ2-1; len: 13; CDR3aa: ASSLSTSGGAEQF